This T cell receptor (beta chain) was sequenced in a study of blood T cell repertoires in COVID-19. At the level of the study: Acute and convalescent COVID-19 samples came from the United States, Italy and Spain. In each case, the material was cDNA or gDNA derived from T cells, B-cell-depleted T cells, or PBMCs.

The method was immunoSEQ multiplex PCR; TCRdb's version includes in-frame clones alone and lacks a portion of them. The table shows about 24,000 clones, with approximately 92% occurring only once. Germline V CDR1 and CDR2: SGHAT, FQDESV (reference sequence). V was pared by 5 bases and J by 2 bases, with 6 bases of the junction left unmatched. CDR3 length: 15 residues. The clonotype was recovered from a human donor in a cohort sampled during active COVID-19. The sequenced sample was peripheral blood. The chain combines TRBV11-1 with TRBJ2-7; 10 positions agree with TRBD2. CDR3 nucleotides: TGTGCCAGCAGCCCCGGGACTAGCGCAACCTACGAGCAGTACTTC. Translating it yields CASSPGTSATYEQYF.